The 22 T cell receptor beta chains reported below all come from one sample, sequenced in a study of quantifying T cell responses using KT2 cells. Overall study context: Reverse transcription used primers in the TCR alpha and beta constant regions.

Each cDNA got a UMI-containing oligo ligated at its 3' end. The first PCR ran approximately 4 cycles with an equimolar RC1.1 and RC1.2 beta primer mix. TCRdb redid the calling of the UMI-ligation and nested PCR reads with MiXCR, one entry per CDR3 protein. This sample has 60,000 or so distinct CDR3 sequences, with approximately 13% found just once. The sequencing sample was made of PBMCs spiked with cells of the T cell clone KT2. Receptors were obtained from a human donor.

This clonotype was recorded many times. The chain is built from TRBV5-1 and TRBJ1-1; maybe TRBD1 (5 bases). V lost 1 base to trimming and J lost 10 bases, with 11 bases between them. The CDR3 consists of 12 residues. Germline V lookup: CDR1 SGHRS, CDR2 YFSETQ. CDR3 DNA sequence: TGCGCCAGCAGCTTGCCAGGGAGAGGAGCTTTCTTT. Translation gives CASSLPGRGAFF.

The table lists this clonotype with a few counts. J is TRBJ1-1 and V is TRBV10-3; D gene ambiguous. The ends were cut back, 7 bases at V and 0 bases at J, with 9 bases in the middle. The CDR3 spans 13 residues. CDR1 and CDR2 from the germline V gene are ENHRY and SYGVKD. The DNA for the CDR3 is TGTGCCATCAAGACTGAGGTGAACACTGAAGCTTTCTTT. Its translation is CAIKTEVNTEAFF.

The chain has TRBV12-3 or TRBV12-4 and TRBJ2-7; 8 positions match TRBD2. The CDR3 loop spans 13 amino acids. V was clipped by 4 bases and J by 10 bases; unmatched bases: 9. This CDR3 is CASSSSGLRSQYF. In nucleotides, the CDR3 is TGTGCCAGCAGTTCTAGCGGGCTGCGGAGCCAGTACTTC.

The chain combines TRBV7-8 with TRBJ2-7; D possibly corresponds to TRBD1 (5 bases). From germline, CDR1 is SGHVS and CDR2 FQNEAQ. This CDR3 is built from 19 residues. Trimming removed 1 base at V and 2 bases at J, with 24 bases between. The CDR3: CASSLEFRVDPMVPYEQYF. CDR3 bases: TGTGCCAGCAGCTTAGAGTTCAGGGTGGATCCTATGGTTCCCTACGAGCAGTACTTC. Complete variable domain (other parts from reference TRBV7-8 and TRBJ2-7): GAGVSQSPRYKVAKRGQDVALRCDPISGHVSLFWYQQALGQGPEFLTYFQNEAQLDKSGLPSDRFFAERPEGSVSTLKIQRTQQEDSAVYLCASSLEFRVDPMVPYEQYFGPGTRLTVT.

The chain employs TRBV5-4 and TRBJ2-5, with 8 bases lining up with TRBD1. After removal of 2 bases from V and 4 bases from J, the junction contained 4 bases not matched to a gene. CDR1 is SGHNT and CDR2 is YYREEE in the germline V gene (reference sequence). The CDR3 runs 14 residues. The CDR3 bases are TGTGCCAGCAGCTTCCGGGACAGGCGAGAGACCCAGTACTTC. The encoded protein is CASSFRDRRETQYF.

In its sample, this clonotype was seen a few times. The chain links TRBV4-1 to TRBJ2-7, with 11 positions matching TRBD2. This CDR3 spans 16 amino acids. V lost 3 bases to trimming and J lost 3 bases; unmatched junction nucleotides: 7. Germline V CDR1 and CDR2: MGHRA, YSYEKL. The CDR3 DNA reads as TGCGCCAGCAGCCATAGCGGGAGGGCCTTCAACTACGAGCAGTACTTC. Its translation: CASSHSGRAFNYEQYF.

The chain has TRBV20-1 and TRBJ1-2, with TRBD1 matching over 10 bases. The CDR3 consists of 16 residues. Germline CDR1 reads DFQATT; CDR2 reads SNEGSKA (reference sequence). The J segment lost 7 bases and the V segment lost 0 bases, leaving 11 bases of the junction unmatched. For the CDR3, the DNA is TGCAGTGCTAGAGATGAGGACAGGGGGATTAGGAGTGGCTACACCTTC. Its translation: CSARDEDRGIRSGYTF.

The chain is built from TRBV12-3 or TRBV12-4 and TRBJ2-7; D may be TRBD1 (6 bases). Deletions cut 7 bases from V and 4 bases from J, with 8 bases between. This CDR3 contains 11 residues. For the CDR3, the DNA is TGTGCCAGCACCGGACAGTACGAGCAGTACTTC. Translated: CASTGQYEQYF.

The gene calls are TRBV6-5 and TRBJ1-2; TRBD1 might be the D (6 bases). Germline V gene lookup returns CDR1 MNHEY and CDR2 SVGAGI. The CDR3 is made up of 14 amino acids. Trimming left V 8 bases short and J 0 bases short, with 13 bases between. The DNA for the CDR3 is TGTGCCAGCGGAGGAAACAGGGCTAACTATGGCTACACCTTC. Translating gives CASGGNRANYGYTF.

The table lists this clonotype with a few counts. The V call is TRBV20-1, the J call TRBJ2-1; 7 bases match TRBD2. The CDR3 loop spans 11 amino acids. V lost 6 bases to trimming and J lost 9 bases; unmatched junction nucleotides: 5. CDR1 is DFQATT and CDR2 is SNEGSKA in the germline V gene (reference sequence). The CDR3 reads CSAVWGGEQFF. In DNA, the CDR3 is TGCAGTGCGGTATGGGGGGGTGAGCAGTTCTTC.

V usage is TRBV12-3 or TRBV12-4 and J usage is TRBJ1-6; D unresolved. The CDR3 runs to 15 residues. V was clipped by 5 bases and J by 7 bases, with 15 bases between them. In nucleotides, the CDR3 is TGTGCCAGCAGTCGCCAGAAAAGTGGGAATTCACCCCTCCACTTT. This gives the protein CASSRQKSGNSPLHF.

This clonotype was detected only a few times. The genes are TRBV19 and TRBJ2-6; TRBD1 is a possible D gene (6 bases). V lost 0 bases and J lost 2, with 8 bases in between. The germline V gene encodes CDR1 LNHDA and CDR2 SQIVND (reference sequence). This CDR3 has 16 residues. CDR3 residues: CASSIDGGAGANVLTF. CDR3 sequence (DNA): TGTGCCAGTAGTATAGATGGGGGCGCTGGGGCCAACGTCCTGACTTTC.

Regarding this clonotype: At one of its ends the junction is not consistent with the germline gene, which may arise from a read error. The chain links TRBV7-2 to TRBJ1-2; a weak D match, TRBD1 (6 bases). Germline V lookup: CDR1 SGHTA, CDR2 FQGNSA. The CDR3 is 14 amino acids. The CDR3 region has the DNA TGTGCCAGCAGCTTAGGGGGGCCTAACTATGGCTACAACTTC. It translates to CASSLGGPNYGYNF. The entire variable domain, with the rest obtained from reference TRBV7-2 and TRBJ1-2, is as follows: GAGVSQSPSNKVTEKGKDVELRCDPISGHTALYWYRQSLGQGLEFLIYFQGNSAPDKSGLPSDRFSAERTGGSVSTLTIQRTQQEDSAVYLCASSLGGPNYGYNFGSGTRLTVV.

This clonotype showed up just a few times. The rearrangement uses TRBV21-1 and TRBJ2-7; TRBD2 is the table's D call, not checked against the DNA. TRBV21-1 represents a pseudogene. The CDR3 totals 21 residues. The CDR3 is CASSKVVRLAGGSPLTYEQYF. In DNA, the CDR3 is TGTGCCAGCAGCAAAGTCGTGAGACTAGCGGGAGGGTCGCCACTTACCTACGAGCAGTACTTC.

V usage is TRBV7-8 and J usage is TRBJ1-5; a possible D gene is TRBD1 (5 bases). V lost 5 bases and J 4 bases, leaving 15 bases between the germline ends. The CDR3 covers 15 residues. Germline CDR1 SGHVS, CDR2 FQNEAQ. DNA of the CDR3: TGTGCCAGCAGCCGGGACGGAGGAACTAATCAGCCCCAGCATTTT. Protein product: CASSRDGGTNQPQHF.

This clonotype was recorded many times. V gene TRBV5-6 combines with J gene TRBJ1-4; 10 bases align to TRBD1. V was clipped by 6 bases and J by 3 bases; unmatched bases: 8. Germline V lookup: CDR1 SGHDT, CDR2 YYEEEE. CDR3 length: 16 amino acids. The DNA for the CDR3 is TGTGCCAGCACCGAGACAGGGGGCGTCGCTAATGAAAAACTGTTTTTT. Translating it yields CASTETGGVANEKLFF.

This clonotype has a count of ten or more. V usage is TRBV6-2 or TRBV6-3 and J usage is TRBJ1-2; D unclear. V was cut by 0 bases and J by 5 bases, with 19 bases left in between. From germline, CDR1 is MNHEY and CDR2 SVGEGT. This CDR3 is built from 17 residues. CDR3 DNA: TGTGCCAGCAGTTACTCAACCGCGCGGTCAATCAGTTATGGCTACACCTTC. Residues: CASSYSTARSISYGYTF.

This clonotype turned up a few times. The CDR3 sequence: CASSTRDRGSWNQPQHF. For the CDR3, the DNA is TGTGCCAGCAGCACCCGGGACAGGGGGAGTTGGAATCAGCCCCAGCATTTT. The V call is TRBV6-6, the J call TRBJ1-5; 11 nucleotides match TRBD1. Germline V gene sequence: CDR1 MNHNY, CDR2 SVGAGI (reference sequence). J gave up 4 bases and V 6 bases, and 11 bases lay outside the gene matches. The CDR3 covers 17 residues.

The V call is TRBV20-1, the J call TRBJ2-7; tentative D call: TRBD1 (5 bases). Trimming cost V 3 bases and J 3 bases, with 12 bases left between them. This CDR3 has 13 amino acids. Germline CDR1 and CDR2: DFQATT and SNEGSKA (reference sequence). CDR3 protein: CSASRLQVYEQYF. DNA of the CDR3: TGCAGTGCTAGTCGCCTACAGGTCTACGAGCAGTACTTC.

V and J are TRBV4-1 and TRBJ1-1, with D unresolved. Trimming removed 0 bases from V and 4 bases from J, with 15 bases in between. The CDR3 runs to 16 residues. Per germline, CDR1 MGHRA and CDR2 YSYEKL. The CDR3 DNA reads TGCGCCAGCAGCCAAGATCGGACCCGGAGATCCACTGAAGCTTTCTTT. It codes for CASSQDRTRRSTEAFF.

This clonotype was detected a few times. The rearrangement uses TRBV7-9 and TRBJ1-1; D not certain. Per the germline V gene, CDR1 is SEHNR and CDR2 is FQNEAQ (reference sequence). Between the trimmed V and J ends, which lost 4 bases and 1 base, there was a span of 13 bases. The length of the CDR3 is 15 residues. CDR3 sequence (DNA): TGTGCCAGCAGCTCCCTCAGGACGTCGAACACTGAAGCTTTCTTT. Translation: CASSSLRTSNTEAFF. The variable domain in full, completed from reference TRBV7-9 and TRBJ1-1, reads DTGVSQNPRHKITKRGQNVTFRCDPISEHNRLYWYRQTLGQGPEFLTYFQNEAQLEKSRLLSDRFSAERPKGSFSTLEIQRTEQGDSAMYLCASSSLRTSNTEAFFGQGTRLTVV.

This clonotype is medium-sized in the sample. The chain has TRBV5-1 and TRBJ2-1; 15 bases map to TRBD2. The CDR3 spans 17 residues. J was trimmed by 6 bases and V by 6 bases; bases with no gene match: 10. Per germline, CDR1 SGHRS and CDR2 YFSETQ. The CDR3 spells CASKTDPGLAGGNEQFF. DNA for the CDR3: TGCGCCAGCAAGACCGATCCGGGACTAGCGGGGGGCAATGAGCAGTTCTTC. The full variable domain, with the rest looked up from reference TRBV5-1 and TRBJ2-1, is KAGVTQTPRYLIKTRGQQVTLSCSPISGHRSVSWYQQTPGQGLQFLFEYFSETQRNKGNFPGRFSGRQFSNSRSEMNVSTLELGDSALYLCASKTDPGLAGGNEQFFGPGTRLTVL.